A single sample gave rise to the 19 T cell receptor beta chains below, sequenced in a study of blood T cells in healthy people across ages. A second about 7 to 11 cycle PCR used barcoded and J-beta primers. TCRdb used MiXCR to reprocess the 5' RACE reads, holding one entry per CDR3 protein. The sample has about 1,500,000 distinct CDR3 sequences, approximately 38% seen once; the top ten hold roughly 7.7%. Sequencing input: blood. These receptors originate from a woman aged 18-29 years in good health.

The rearrangement joins TRBV11-2 to TRBJ1-2; maybe TRBD1 (6 bases). The CDR3 spans 17 residues. V was trimmed by 5 bases and J by 5 bases, leaving 24 bases between them. CDR1 is SGHAT and CDR2 is FQNNGV in the germline V gene. CDR3 sequence: CASSALVKGGADYGYTF. As DNA, the CDR3 is TGTGCCAGCAGCGCACTCGTAAAGGGGGGGGCCGATTATGGCTACACCTTC.

This clonotype was seen a few times. This chain links TRBV10-3 with TRBJ1-4, with D tentatively TRBD1 (6 bases). Germline-derived CDR1 and CDR2 are ENHRY and SYGVKD. With 10 bases removed from V and 1 base from J, the gap between germline ends came to 13 bases. The CDR3 runs 14 residues. CDR3 sequence (DNA): TGTGCCACAGGGGCGTCGAGAACTAATGAAAAACTGTTTTTT. This gives the protein CATGASRTNEKLFF.

This clonotype showed up just a few times. The J gene is TRBJ2-1, the V gene TRBV20-1; 8 bases are a match to TRBD2. From germline, CDR1 is DFQATT and CDR2 SNEGSKA (reference sequence). There are 15 residues in the CDR3. V shed 4 bases, J shed 8 bases, and the junction held 13 bases outside the gene matches. CDR3 DNA sequence: TGCAGTGCTAAGGCCGGGACTAGTATTCGCCATGAGCAGTTCTTC. It yields the protein CSAKAGTSIRHEQFF.

The gene calls are TRBV27 and TRBJ2-5; the D is unclear. Matching the DNA end better, TRBJ2-7 makes the J call doubtful. The CDR3 contains 13 residues. Germline V CDR1 and CDR2: MNHEY, SMNVEV (reference sequence). CDR3: CASSLSDRYEQYF. The CDR3 nucleotides are TGTGCCAGCAGTTTATCGGATAGGTACGAGCAGTACTTC.

This clonotype was detected once. V and J are TRBV7-9 and TRBJ2-3; a possible D gene is TRBD1 (6 bases). The CDR3 runs 16 residues. Looked up from germline, CDR1 is SEHNR and CDR2 is FQNEAQ (reference sequence). Trimming cost V 5 bases and J 2 bases, with 17 bases left between them. CDR3 DNA sequence: TGTGCCAGCAGCCCCCGAAGGGCAGGGGACACAGATACGCAGTATTTT. Translating gives CASSPRRAGDTDTQYF. Together with reference TRBV7-9 and TRBJ2-3, the CDR3 gives the full variable domain: DTGVSQNPRHKITKRGQNVTFRCDPISEHNRLYWYRQTLGQGPEFLTYFQNEAQLEKSRLLSDRFSAERPKGSFSTLEIQRTEQGDSAMYLCASSPRRAGDTDTQYFGPGTRLTVL.

This chain connects TRBV7-3 to TRBJ1-4; 8 nucleotides agree with TRBD1. The germline V gene encodes CDR1 SGHTA and CDR2 FQGTGA. This CDR3 comprises 16 residues. V shed 7 bases and J 11 bases; nucleotides not matched to a gene: 18. In DNA, the CDR3 is TGTGCCAGCACTAACCAGGGGGCCCCCGTTAACGGGAAACTGTTTTTT. It codes for CASTNQGAPVNGKLFF.

V and J are TRBV27 and TRBJ2-1; 11 bases are a match to TRBD2. J gave up 8 bases and V 5 bases, and 8 bases lay outside the gene matches. The germline CDR1 and CDR2 sequences are MNHEY and SMNVEV (reference sequence). There are 15 residues in the CDR3. In DNA form, the CDR3 reads TGTGCCAGCAGTGTTAGCGGGAGGGGGGGGTATGAGCAGTTCTTC. It translates to CASSVSGRGGYEQFF.

This rearrangement joins TRBV20-1 to TRBJ2-1, with D maybe TRBD2 (6 bases). Germline CDR1 DFQATT, CDR2 SNEGSKA (reference sequence). V was shortened by 5 bases and J by 2 bases, with 19 bases between the two germline ends. The CDR3 extends over 16 amino acids. CDR3 residues: CSAGGFQGEAYNEQFF. In DNA, the CDR3 is TGCAGTGCTGGGGGGTTTCAGGGAGAGGCCTACAATGAGCAGTTCTTC.

V gene TRBV28 combines with J gene TRBJ2-7; 7 positions agree with TRBD1. With 7 bases clipped from V and 5 bases from J, the junction kept 8 bases outside the gene matches. CDR1 MDHEN and CDR2 SYDVKM come from the germline V gene. The CDR3 has 13 amino acids. The CDR3 sequence: CASNRQGTDEQYF. CDR3 nucleotide sequence: TGTGCCAGCAACCGACAGGGAACCGACGAGCAGTACTTC. The variable domain in full, with the rest retrieved from reference TRBV28 and TRBJ2-7, is DVKVTQSSRYLVKRTGEKVFLECVQDMDHENMFWYRQDPGLGLRLIYFSYDVKMKEKGDIPEGYSVSREKKERFSLILESASTNQTSMYLCASNRQGTDEQYFGPGTRLTVT.

This clonotype was counted at least ten times. The chain is built from TRBV9 and TRBJ2-4, with D tentatively TRBD1 or TRBD2 (5 bases each). Germline V gene sequence: CDR1 SGDLS, CDR2 YYNGEE. This CDR3 has 16 amino acids. V lost 5 bases to trimming and J lost 7 bases, with 22 bases between them. CDR3 in DNA: TGTGCCAGCAGTCCTCCGGGGCGTCCCGAAAAGAACATTCAGTACTTC. Translation: CASSPPGRPEKNIQYF.

The chain uses TRBV28 and TRBJ2-3; D gene unclear. The CDR3 extends over 16 amino acids. The V end was cut by 0 bases, the J end by 0 bases, with 10 bases between. Germline V gene data show CDR1 as MDHEN and CDR2 as SYDVKM. CDR3 sequence reads: CASSLWGGSSTDTQYF. In nucleotides, the CDR3 is TGTGCCAGCAGTTTATGGGGCGGATCTAGCACAGATACGCAGTATTTT.

This clonotype was observed a few times. The J gene is TRBJ2-1, the V gene TRBV20-1, with TRBD2 matching 9 bases. This CDR3 comprises 17 residues. Germline lookup yields CDR1 DFQATT and CDR2 SNEGSKA (reference sequence). The trim removed 1 base at V and 5 bases at J, leaving 12 bases unmatched. CDR3 sequence reads: CSARAAGGGGAHNEQFF. DNA of the CDR3: TGCAGTGCTAGAGCCGCCGGGGGCGGGGGGGCCCACAATGAGCAGTTCTTC.

The V and J genes are TRBV12-3 or TRBV12-4 and TRBJ2-7; 9 nucleotides line up with TRBD2. V trimming: 6 bases; J trimming: 2 bases; junction bases outside the gene matches: 8. The CDR3 spans 15 residues. In DNA, the CDR3 is TGTGCCAGCAGCTTAAGCGGGAGGCCCCCCTACGAGCAGTACTTC. This sequence encodes CASSLSGRPPYEQYF.

This clonotype was seen more than once but under ten times. The gene calls are TRBV20-1 and TRBJ2-3, with unresolved D. The germline V gene encodes CDR1 DFQATT and CDR2 SNEGSKA (reference sequence). The CDR3 is 15 residues long. The germline V and J ends were trimmed by 4 bases and 0 bases, with 14 bases remaining between them. The CDR3 coding sequence is TGCAGTGCTACGAACCGTGACGCTAGCACAGATACGCAGTATTTT. Translated: CSATNRDASTDTQYF.

This clonotype was counted a few times. This sequence joins TRBV24-1 and TRBJ2-1, with TRBD1 matching over 8 bases. Germline lookup yields CDR1 KGHDR and CDR2 SFDVKD. V shed 6 bases and J 2 bases; nucleotides not matched to a gene: 5. The CDR3 is made up of 15 amino acids. The DNA of the CDR3 is TGTGCCACCAGTCACAGGGGGTCCCCCTACAATGAGCAGTTCTTC. Its translation: CATSHRGSPYNEQFF.

This clonotype was seen more than once but under ten times. The chain uses TRBV6-1 and TRBJ2-3; D is ambiguous. V was cut by 0 bases and J by 0 bases, with 16 bases left in between. The CDR3 totals 18 residues. Germline CDR1 and CDR2: MNHNS and SASEGT. CDR3: CASSEASRGTVSTDTQYF. The CDR3 nucleotides read TGTGCCAGCAGTGAAGCGTCTCGTGGCACTGTTAGCACAGATACGCAGTATTTT.

The rearrangement joins TRBV10-1 to TRBJ2-3; no clear D gene. Trimming stripped 3 bases from V and 6 bases from J, with 4 bases between. Germline V gene sequence: CDR1 WNHNN, CDR2 SYGVQD (reference sequence). The CDR3 has 11 residues. The CDR3 DNA reads as TGCGCCAGCAGTGACTTCGATACGCAGTATTTT. It specifies CASSDFDTQYF.

The gene calls are TRBV12-3 or TRBV12-4 and TRBJ2-2; TRBD1 matches 7 bases. Trimming at V came to 7 bases and at J to 8 bases, leaving 10 bases not matched to a gene. The CDR3 is made up of 14 amino acids. CDR3 sequence: CASTSDRVVGELFF. CDR3 DNA sequence: TGTGCCAGCACCTCCGACAGGGTAGTGGGGGAGCTGTTTTTT.

The count of this clonotype is one. The chain joins TRBV3-1 to TRBJ2-3; 7 bases fit TRBD1. J lost 2 bases, V lost 4 bases, and 12 bases had no gene match. The CDR3 has 17 residues. The germline gives CDR1 LGHDT, CDR2 YNNKEL (reference sequence). The CDR3, as DNA: TGTGCCAGCAGCCGATGGGACAGTGAACTCAACACAGATACGCAGTATTTT. Encoded protein: CASSRWDSELNTDTQYF.